Shown below are 19 T cell receptor beta chains from a single sample sequenced in a study of tumor and adjacent non-tumor tissue in lung cancer. RNA was extracted from bulk tissue without any cell sorting. A modified ARM-PCR protocol with three rounds of nested PCR amplified TCRbeta. TCRdb re-called the multiplex PCR reads with MiXCR, one entry per CDR3 protein. The sample lists around 210,000 distinct CDR3 sequences, about 71% occurring once. Material for sequencing was lung tumor tissue. Receptors originate from a man aged 60 to 69 with non-small cell lung cancer.

Notes on this clonotype: Since a much larger clone is just one base distant, this may be a read error. The chain combines TRBV20-1 with TRBJ2-7; D unresolved. CDR1 and CDR2 from the germline V gene are DFQATT and SNEGSKA (reference sequence). The CDR3 covers 11 residues. The V and J ends lost 4 bases and 4 bases respectively, with 8 bases between them. CDR3 sequence reads: CSANLAYEQYF. The CDR3, as DNA: TGCAGTGCTAACTTAGCTTACGAGCAGTACTTC.

V and J are TRBV20-1 and TRBJ2-5; 7 bases are shared with TRBD1. V trimming: 8 bases; J trimming: 4 bases; junction bases outside the gene matches: 10. The CDR3 spans 13 residues. Germline CDR1 DFQATT, CDR2 SNEGSKA (reference sequence). The CDR3, as DNA: TGCAGTACTGGCGCGGCAGGGGGAGAGACCCAGTACTTC. Translation gives CSTGAAGGETQYF.

The rearrangement links TRBV5-1 to TRBJ2-3; D may be TRBD1 or TRBD2 (5 bases each). The CDR3 consists of 15 residues. Germline lookup yields CDR1 SGHRS and CDR2 YFSETQ. Trimming took off 1 base at V and 0 bases at J, with 9 bases between the two ends. The CDR3 region has the DNA TGCGCCAGCAGCTTGCCGGGACGGAGCACAGATACGCAGTATTTT. As protein: CASSLPGRSTDTQYF.

A remark on this clonotype: An end of the junction differs from the germline gene, which may be a read error. The chain employs TRBV20-1 and TRBJ2-1, with 11 positions matching TRBD1. The CDR3 is made up of 17 amino acids. Germline CDR1 DFQATT, CDR2 SNEGSKA (reference sequence). The CDR3 DNA is TGCAGTGGATTGGGACAGGGGGATTTTGATTCCTACAATAAGCAGTTCTTC. Encoded protein: CSGLGQGDFDSYNKQFF.

About this clonotype: A read error may produce the germline difference seen at one junction end. The V call is TRBV20-1, the J call TRBJ2-1; tentative D call: TRBD2 (6 bases). CDR1 and CDR2 (germline): DFQATT, SNEGSKA (reference sequence). There are 15 residues in the CDR3. The CDR3 reads CSVAGLMGGYNEQLF. CDR3 sequence (DNA): TGCAGTGTTGCGGGACTCATGGGGGGTTACAATGAGCAGTTATTC.

V is TRBV28 and J is TRBJ1-5, with D unresolved. CDR1 and CDR2 (germline): MDHEN, SYDVKM. The V end lost 2 bases, the J end lost 3 bases, and 5 bases lay between the germline ends. The CDR3 extends over 13 amino acids. CDR3 in DNA: TGTGCCAGCAGTTTAGGTATCAATCAGCCCCAGCATTTT. Translating it yields CASSLGINQPQHF.

This clonotype was picked up a small number of times. The CDR3 DNA sequence: TGTGCCAGCAGCAAGGACAGGATCGCTGAAGCTTTCTTT. This codes for CASSKDRIAEAFF. The chain recombines TRBV7-9 with TRBJ1-1; 7 positions agree with TRBD1. The germline CDR1 and CDR2 sequences are SEHNR and FQNEAQ (reference sequence). The length of the CDR3 is 13 residues. With V trimmed by 5 bases and J by 6 bases, 6 bases remained unmatched. The full variable domain, completed using reference TRBV7-9 and TRBJ1-1, is DTGVSQNPRHKITKRGQNVTFRCDPISEHNRLYWYRQTLGQGPEFLTYFQNEAQLEKSRLLSDRFSAERPKGSFSTLEIQRTEQGDSAMYLCASSKDRIAEAFFGQGTRLTVV.

Regarding this clonotype: Possible read error: a much larger clone is one base away. The rearrangement links TRBV6-2 or TRBV6-3 to TRBJ2-1; D is possibly TRBD2 (6 bases). Trimming pared 2 bases from V and 10 bases from J, leaving 18 bases between. The CDR3 sequence is 15 residues long. The germline gives CDR1 MNHEY, CDR2 SVGEGT. The chain's CDR3 is CASSYQATSRKEQFF. The CDR3 nucleotides read TGTGCCAGCAGTTACCAGGCCACTAGCCGGAAAGAGCAGTTCTTC.

As for this clonotype: At one boundary the junction diverges from the germline segment, which might be a read error. The chain employs TRBV10-2 and TRBJ2-1; possibly TRBD2 for D (5 bases). The CDR3 totals 13 residues. The germline CDR1 and CDR2 sequences are WSHSY and SAAADI. The CDR3 spells CVSSERVLGEQFF. DNA for the CDR3: TGCGTCAGCAGTGAGAGGGTGCTGGGTGAGCAGTTCTTC.

Concerning this clonotype itself: One end of the junction varies from germline; a read error may be responsible. V gene TRBV6-1 combines with J gene TRBJ1-5, with TRBD1 as a possible D gene (5 bases). The germline V gene has CDR1 MNHNS and CDR2 SASEGT. The CDR3 is made up of 14 amino acids. CDR3 DNA: TGTGCCAGCAGTGAGGGGAGGGACCATCAGCCCCGGCATTTT. It codes for CASSEGRDHQPRHF.

Notes on this clonotype: Germline is not matched at one junction end, which may reflect a read error. The chain is built from TRBV20-1 and TRBJ2-7; maybe TRBD2 (6 bases). The CDR3 is 15 amino acids. Germline V gene sequence: CDR1 DFQATT, CDR2 SNEGSKA (reference sequence). CDR3 sequence: CSTSLRLIVNYEQYF. DNA for the CDR3: TGCAGTACTAGCCTTCGACTCATTGTGAACTACGAGCAGTACTTC.

This chain links TRBV6-5 with TRBJ2-2, with D possibly being TRBD1 (6 bases). Germline V gene lookup returns CDR1 MNHEY and CDR2 SVGAGI. The CDR3 has 15 amino acids. V was pared by 6 bases and J by 4 bases, with 15 bases between. The DNA for the CDR3 is TGTGCCAGCAGGGGGGCTACAGGATCCACCGGGGAGCTGTTTTTT. Its translation is CASRGATGSTGELFF.

In regard to this clonotype: At one end the junction does not follow the germline gene, possibly because of a read error. The chain joins TRBV11-3 to TRBJ2-7; 7 nucleotides align to TRBD2. This CDR3 contains 15 residues. Germline V CDR1 and CDR2: SGHNT, YENEEA. CDR3 amino acids: CASSHRTSGRYERYF. The CDR3 DNA is TGTGCCAGCAGTCATCGGACTAGTGGGAGGTACGAGCGGTACTTC.

This clonotype was counted ten times or more. The chain carries TRBV6-2 or TRBV6-3 and TRBJ2-5; D might be TRBD1 (5 bases). The germline gives CDR1 MNHEY, CDR2 SVGEGT. There are 13 residues in the CDR3. With 6 bases removed from V and 1 base from J, the gap between germline ends came to 9 bases. The CDR3 loop reads CASRKGVQETQYF. The CDR3 region has the DNA TGTGCCAGCAGAAAAGGGGTCCAAGAGACCCAGTACTTC.

The rearrangement joins TRBV5-1 to TRBJ1-1; D unclear. Germline-derived CDR1 and CDR2 are SGHRS and YFSETQ. V lost 2 bases and J lost 4, with 9 bases in between. This CDR3 is built from 13 residues. CDR3 loop: CASSLHRSTEAFF. As DNA, the CDR3 is TGCGCCAGCAGCTTACACAGATCCACTGAAGCTTTCTTT.

This clonotype was observed a few times. The chain recombines TRBV20-1 with TRBJ2-1, with 8 bases lining up with TRBD2. Germline-derived CDR1 and CDR2 are DFQATT and SNEGSKA (reference sequence). This CDR3 is 15 amino acids long. Trimming at V came to 1 base and at J to 4 bases, leaving 6 bases not matched to a gene. CDR3 sequence (DNA): TGCAGTGCTAGAGGCGGTAGCGGGATATACAATGAGCAGTTCTTC. Translating gives CSARGGSGIYNEQFF.

In regard to this clonotype: One base away lies a much larger clone, so this may be a sequencing read error. The rearrangement links TRBV12-3 or TRBV12-4 to TRBJ2-2, with a weak D call TRBD2 (6 bases). There are 14 residues in the CDR3. The CDR3 sequence is CASSSRRGSGGLFF. CDR3 DNA: TGTGCCAGCAGTTCAAGGAGAGGGTCCGGGGGGCTGTTTTTT.

Remarks on this clonotype: A read error may explain this, as a much larger clone is one base away. The rearrangement joins TRBV7-8 to TRBJ2-7; possible D gene TRBD2, 5 bases. Germline-derived CDR1 and CDR2 are SGHVS and FQNEAQ. CDR3 length: 15 residues. CDR3 in amino acids: CGSSLAFGPLYEQYF. The CDR3 nucleotides read TGTGGCAGCAGCTTAGCGTTCGGACCCCTCTACGAGCAGTACTTC.

The chain is built from TRBV6-5 and TRBJ1-3, with D perhaps TRBD1 (5 bases). CDR1 and CDR2 (germline): MNHEY, SVGAGI. This CDR3 is built from 15 residues. The CDR3 sequence: CVSRLGTGAGNTIYF. The CDR3 DNA is TGTGTTAGCAGACTCGGGACCGGGGCCGGAAACACCATATATTTT.